This T cell receptor beta chain stems from a study of OX40 agonist ivuxolimab in advanced cancers. Remarks on this clone: Its antigen is unknown.

Study-wide findings and caveats: Some patients without response likewise showed low normalized clonal expansion.

Anyone with autoimmune disease history or systemic immunosuppression was excluded. Profiling relied on immunoSEQ multiplex PCR, and the TCRdb table lists in-frame clones only, not all of them. The table lists 75,000 to 95,000 clones, 85% to 90% of them singletons, with around 0.2% in the top ten. This CDR3 has 11 amino acids. Germline-derived CDR1 and CDR2 are MNHEY and SMNVEV (reference sequence). The V end was cut by 6 bases, the J end by 0 bases, with 3 bases between. Sequenced material: CD4+ or CD8+ T cells sorted from blood, taken in a trial of the OX40 agonist ivuxolimab. The J gene is TRBJ2-7, the V gene TRBV27; no reliable D call. This clonotype was sampled from an adult with an advanced solid tumor such as melanoma, head and neck, liver or kidney cancer. The CDR3 DNA is TGTGCCAGCAGAAACTCCTACGAGCAGTACGTC. Encoded protein: CASRNSYEQYV.